This T cell receptor (beta chain) comes out of a study of blood T cell repertoires in COVID-19. Study details: The United States, Italy and Spain supplied acute and convalescent COVID-19 samples.

Trimming took 4 bases from V and 5 from J; bases not matched to a gene: 7. CDR1 is SGDLS and CDR2 is YYNGEE in the germline V gene. This CDR3 is 16 amino acids long. As handled by the study authors: The authors estimated nucleated cell counts from reference gene primer amplification. The protocol was immunoSEQ multiplex PCR, while the TCRdb copy is restricted to in-frame clones and leaves out a portion. That table is the source of V, J and clone size, and D and trimming were worked out from the DNA. The table records some 300,000 clones, about 90% of them present only once. V gene TRBV9 combines with J gene TRBJ2-5; 14 positions match TRBD2. The receptor was derived from a young man with active or convalescent COVID-19. Material for sequencing was peripheral blood. CDR3 in amino acids: CASSPGTSGSGETQYF. CDR3 in DNA: TGTGCCAGCAGCCCGGGGACTAGCGGGAGTGGGGAGACCCAGTACTTC. Full variable domain (missing parts from reference TRBV9 and TRBJ2-5): DSGVTQTPKHLITATGQRVTLRCSPRSGDLSVYWYQQSLDQGLQFLIQYYNGEERAKGNILERFSAQQFPDLHSELNLSSLELGDSALYFCASSPGTSGSGETQYFGPGTRLLVL.